The 16 T cell receptor beta chains in this list originate from one sample, sequenced in a study of hypomethylating agent response in myelodysplastic syndrome. Generated by immunoSEQ multiplex PCR, the TCRdb table keeps only in-frame clones and is missing some. The top ten hold about a sixth of the sample, which has around 1,800 clones, about 78% seen once. The sequencing here drew on bone marrow, taken before or after starting hypomethylating agent treatment for myelodysplastic syndrome (not recorded which). These receptor sequences come from a human donor with myelodysplastic syndrome.

The CDR3 sequence is CAGRAGTGNSPLHF. For the CDR3, the DNA is TGTGCCGGTAGAGCCGGGACAGGGAATTCACCCCTCCACTTT. This chain links TRBV30 with TRBJ1-6; the match to TRBD1 covers 9 bases. Trimming took 8 bases from V and 7 from J; bases not matched to a gene: 9. The CDR3 contains 14 residues. Germline lookup yields CDR1 GTSNPN and CDR2 SVGIG (reference sequence). The whole variable domain, remainder taken from reference TRBV30 and TRBJ1-6, is SQTIHQWPATLVQPVGSPLSLECTVEGTSNPNLYWYRQAAGRGLQLLFYSVGIGQISSEVPQNLSASRPQDRQFILSSKKLLLSDSGFYLCAGRAGTGNSPLHFGNGTRLTVT.

This chain joins TRBV29-1 and TRBJ2-1; TRBD1 agrees at 9 bases. Germline V gene lookup returns CDR1 SQVTM and CDR2 ANQGSEA. CDR3 size: 15 residues. Germline trimming cut 4 bases from V and 5 bases from J; bases unmatched to any gene: 9. The CDR3 here is CSVVVQDRGHNEQFF. Written as DNA, the CDR3 is TGCAGCGTTGTGGTTCAGGACAGGGGACACAATGAGCAGTTCTTC.

Only one count was recorded for this clone. The J gene is TRBJ2-7, the V gene TRBV30, with 11 bases lining up with TRBD1. V dropped 4 bases and J dropped 3; count of bases not matched to a gene: 5. Per the germline V gene, CDR1 is GTSNPN and CDR2 is SVGIG (reference sequence). This CDR3 is built from 14 residues. CDR3 amino acids: CAWKRTGGIYEQYF. The CDR3 coding sequence is TGTGCCTGGAAGAGGACAGGGGGCATCTACGAGCAGTACTTC.

This rearrangement joins TRBV11-2 to TRBJ2-7; possible D gene TRBD1, 5 bases. Germline V gene data show CDR1 as SGHAT and CDR2 as FQNNGV. The ends were cut back, 1 base at V and 2 bases at J, with 12 bases in the middle. The CDR3 loop spans 15 amino acids. The CDR3 DNA follows: TGTGCCAGCAGCTTAGTTGTTGGGGCTCCCTACGAGCAGTACTTC. Its translation: CASSLVVGAPYEQYF.

The J gene is TRBJ1-3, the V gene TRBV6-1, with 8 bases that match TRBD1. The CDR3 runs 16 residues. Germline V gene lookup returns CDR1 MNHNS and CDR2 SASEGT. V shed 2 bases, J shed 2 bases, and the junction held 5 bases outside the gene matches. Written as DNA, the CDR3 is TGTGCCAGCAGTGAACCCCAGGGGGCAGCTGGAAACACCATATATTTT. Its protein product is CASSEPQGAAGNTIYF.

The chain carries TRBV27 and TRBJ2-5; a possible D gene is TRBD2 (5 bases). This CDR3 comprises 13 residues. CDR1 is MNHEY, CDR2 SMNVEV, per germline (reference sequence). Trimming took off 5 bases at V and 2 bases at J, with 9 bases between the two ends. CDR3 nucleotide sequence: TGTGCCAGCAGTCGGCGGGTTCAAGAGACCCAGTACTTC. Protein: CASSRRVQETQYF.

The CDR3 coding sequence is TGTGCCAGCAGTTACTCGGACAGAGCCTACGAGCAGTACTTC. This codes for CASSYSDRAYEQYF. The chain is built from TRBV6-5 and TRBJ2-7; a possible D gene is TRBD1 (6 bases). Germline-derived CDR1 and CDR2 are MNHEY and SVGAGI. V was pared by 0 bases and J by 2 bases, with 8 bases between. This CDR3 has 14 residues.

The chain uses TRBV4-1 and TRBJ2-7; 13 nucleotides agree with TRBD2. Germline V gene lookup returns CDR1 MGHRA and CDR2 YSYEKL. The V segment lost 3 bases and the J segment 3 bases; nucleotides outside the gene matches: 2. The CDR3 contains 15 residues. In DNA form, the CDR3 reads TGCGCCAGCAGCCAGGGGACTAGCGGGGACTACGAGCAGTACTTC. Its translation: CASSQGTSGDYEQYF.

As DNA, the CDR3 is TGTGCCAGCAGTGGGGGAGTATACGAGCAGTACTTC. Translating it yields CASSGGVYEQYF. The rearrangement links TRBV2 to TRBJ2-7, with TRBD2 as a possible D gene (5 bases). V was trimmed by 4 bases and J by 4 bases, leaving 8 bases between them. Germline V CDR1 and CDR2: SNHLY, FYNNEI. This CDR3 is 12 amino acids long.

Here the CDR3 reads CASSILSVGEQFF. CDR3 in DNA: TGTGCCAGTAGTATCCTGTCAGTTGGTGAGCAGTTCTTC. The rearrangement links TRBV19 to TRBJ2-1; D remains ambiguous. V gave up 3 bases and J gave up 9 bases, with 12 bases separating them. CDR3 length equals 13 residues. CDR1 and CDR2 from the germline V gene are LNHDA and SQIVND (reference sequence).

J is TRBJ2-5 and V is TRBV18; TRBD2 is a possible D gene (6 bases). V was cut by 5 bases and J by 5 bases, with 12 bases left in between. The CDR3 loop spans 13 amino acids. CDR1 and CDR2 (germline): KGHSH, LQKENI. For the CDR3, the DNA is TGTGCCAGCTCATCGTTTGGGGGGGAGACCCAGTACTTC. Its protein product is CASSSFGGETQYF.

The chain employs TRBV5-1 and TRBJ2-3, with TRBD2 identical over 12 bases. The trim removed 0 bases at V and 4 bases at J, leaving 9 bases unmatched. The V gene's germline CDR1 is SGHRS and CDR2 YFSETQ. The CDR3 totals 18 residues. The CDR3: CASSLALAGGESADTQYF. DNA of the CDR3: TGCGCCAGCAGCTTGGCACTAGCGGGGGGTGAGAGCGCAGATACGCAGTATTTT.

This clone has more than one count but fewer than ten. The chain recombines TRBV9 with TRBJ2-3; the D is unclear. V lost 3 bases to trimming and J lost 4 bases, with 3 bases between them. The CDR3 runs to 11 residues. Germline V gene lookup returns CDR1 SGDLS and CDR2 YYNGEE. CDR3 loop: CASSEADTQYF. The CDR3 coding sequence is TGTGCCAGCAGCGAAGCAGATACGCAGTATTTT.

The V and J genes are TRBV4-3 and TRBJ1-6, with a tentative D call TRBD1 (5 bases). Trimming stripped 4 bases from V and 15 bases from J, with 25 bases between. The CDR3 runs to 16 residues. CDR1 LGHNA and CDR2 YSLEER come from the germline V gene. The CDR3 region is CASSPNAGARRGNLHF. The CDR3 DNA follows: TGCGCCAGCAGCCCCAACGCCGGGGCCAGGCGAGGGAACCTCCACTTT.

The V gene is TRBV7-8, the J gene TRBJ2-7, with 7 nucleotides matching TRBD1. The length of the CDR3 is 14 residues. The germline V gene has CDR1 SGHVS and CDR2 FQNEAQ. V lost 4 bases, J lost 3 bases, and 6 bases stayed unmatched. The CDR3 spells CASSSPRQGYEQYF. The CDR3 nucleotides read TGTGCCAGCAGCTCACCAAGACAGGGCTACGAGCAGTACTTC.

The chain employs TRBV27 and TRBJ1-5; 8 nucleotides align to TRBD1. CDR1 is MNHEY, CDR2 SMNVEV, per germline (reference sequence). V lost 5 bases to trimming and J lost 3 bases; unmatched junction nucleotides: 21. The CDR3 runs to 20 residues. In DNA, the CDR3 is TGTGCCAGCAGTCCAGGGGGCCAGGGGGCGGTTGTTGTTCTCAATCAGCCCCAGCATTTT. Its protein is CASSPGGQGAVVVLNQPQHF.